This T cell receptor (beta chain) comes out of a study of cytomegalovirus exposure and HLA in healthy donors. Study-wide results and caveats: Only CMV serostatus was available as immune exposure information. A missense variant in DCLRE1C was later tied to TCR beta V- and J-gene trimming. Later work associated roughly 15,000 TCR beta sequences with HLA alleles at 0.05 false discovery rate.

Healthy bone marrow donors made up the donor group. This clone was seen more than once but under ten times. Its antigen is as yet unknown. 60 Vbeta and 13 Jbeta primers were used in PCR. Generated by immunoSEQ multiplex PCR, the TCRdb table keeps only in-frame clones and is missing some. The data contain about 190,000 clones, about 84% of them singletons. The germline CDR1 and CDR2 sequences are SEHNR and FQNEAQ (reference sequence). The junction had 10 bases not matched to a gene; V was cut back by 5 bases and J by 7 bases. The CDR3 is made up of 15 amino acids. The sample taken for sequencing was PBMCs. The TCR sequence derives from a woman aged 30 to 39 in good health and CMV-seropositive. The chain uses TRBV7-9 and TRBJ2-2, with TRBD1 matching over 7 bases. The CDR3 DNA follows: TGTGCCAGCAGCCTACTGACAGGGTATCACGGGGAGCTGTTTTTT. Translating gives CASSLLTGYHGELFF.